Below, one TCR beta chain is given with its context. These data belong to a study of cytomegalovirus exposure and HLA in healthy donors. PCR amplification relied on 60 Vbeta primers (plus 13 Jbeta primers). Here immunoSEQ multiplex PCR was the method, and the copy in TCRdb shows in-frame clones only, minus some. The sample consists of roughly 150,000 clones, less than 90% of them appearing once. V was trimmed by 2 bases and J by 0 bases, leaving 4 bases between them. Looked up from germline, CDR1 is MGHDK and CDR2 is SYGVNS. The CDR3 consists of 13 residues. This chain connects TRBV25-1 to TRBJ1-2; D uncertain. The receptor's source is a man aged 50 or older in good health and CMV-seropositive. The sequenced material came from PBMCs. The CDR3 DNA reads TGTGCCAGCAGTGAACCGGCTAACTATGGCTACACCTTC. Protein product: CASSEPANYGYTF.